The clone carrying this TCR beta chain was recorded a few times. Its antigen is not known. TCRdb re-derived calls from the 5' RACE reads in MiXCR, one entry per CDR3 protein. The repertoire holds some 320,000 distinct CDR3 sequences, with 9% to 15% as singletons. Per germline, CDR1 SGHRS and CDR2 YFSETQ. This CDR3 has 17 residues. Losses at the gene ends were 1 base for V and 1 base for J; bases not matched to a gene: 8. This sample is drawn from a study of identical twins. Findings and limits, study-wide: Models, which agreed with sharing between unrelated individuals, nonetheless underestimated the out-of-frame TCR alpha sharing seen in monozygotic twins. Invariant cells of the MAIT and iNKT types might have partly distorted the zero-insertion analyses. Insertions ran lower in abundant cord blood beta clonotypes, though not in memory repertoires.

These sequences were also reported in another study, on yellow fever vaccine responses in identical twins.

This chain joins TRBV5-1 and TRBJ2-7; TRBD1 agrees at 10 bases. This receptor was obtained from a woman between 18 and 29 years old in good health. Sequenced sample: CD8+ T cells sorted from blood. The CDR3 protein is CASSLFDGTGASYEQYV. CDR3 nucleotides: TGCGCCAGCAGCTTGTTTGACGGGACAGGGGCTTCCTACGAGCAGTACGTC.